The present T cell receptor (beta chain) was sequenced within a study of blood T cell repertoires in COVID-19. CDR1 and CDR2 (germline): SGHTA, FQGNSA. V lost 4 bases and J 8 bases, leaving 18 bases between the germline ends. The CDR3 is made up of 15 amino acids. The data were produced by immunoSEQ multiplex PCR, yet TCRdb's version contains in-frame clones alone and is incomplete. The sample includes roughly 500,000 clones, roughly 90% seen only once; the top ten take 1.5% to 2%. The V call is TRBV7-2, the J call TRBJ2-1; a possible D gene is TRBD2 (6 bases). This clonotype was sampled from a woman between 35 and 50 years old who had recovered from COVID-19. Source material: PBMCs or T cells enriched from blood (not recorded which). CDR3 in amino acids: CASSYTLPGGDEQFF. CDR3 DNA sequence: TGTGCCAGCAGCTACACGCTACCGGGCGGGGATGAGCAGTTCTTC.